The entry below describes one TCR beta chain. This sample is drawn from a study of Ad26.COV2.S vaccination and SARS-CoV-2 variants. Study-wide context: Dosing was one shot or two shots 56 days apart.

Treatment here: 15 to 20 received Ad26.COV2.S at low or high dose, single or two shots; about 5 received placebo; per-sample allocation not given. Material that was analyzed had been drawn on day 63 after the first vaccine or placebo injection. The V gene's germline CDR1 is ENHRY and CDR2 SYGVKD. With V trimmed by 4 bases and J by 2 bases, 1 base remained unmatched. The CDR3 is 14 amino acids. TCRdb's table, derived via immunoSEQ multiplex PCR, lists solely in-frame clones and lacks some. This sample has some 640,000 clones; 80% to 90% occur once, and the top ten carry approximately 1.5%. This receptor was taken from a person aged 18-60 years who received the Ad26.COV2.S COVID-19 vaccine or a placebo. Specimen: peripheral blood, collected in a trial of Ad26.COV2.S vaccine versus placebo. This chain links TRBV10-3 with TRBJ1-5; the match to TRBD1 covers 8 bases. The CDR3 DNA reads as TGTGCCATCAGTGGGGGACAGGGCAATCAGCCCCAGCATTTT. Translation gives CAISGGQGNQPQHF.